This TCR beta chain came from a study of T cell repertoires in cytomegalovirus infection. The wider study: Public TCR beta signatures provided an indication of both CMV infection and a matching HLA type.

The study's findings and limits: The ex vivo response showed dominance by HLA-C-restricted CMV-specific TCR beta clonotypes. Accumulated public TCR beta family frequency recognized individuals carrying CMV together with the relevant HLA.

A few counts support this clonotype. Its antigen is still unknown. TCRdb used MiXCR to reprocess the reads, holding one entry per CDR3 protein. In the table there are approximately 400,000 distinct CDR3 sequences, under 40% of which are singletons. Sequenced: PBMCs. This TCR derives from a human donor in good health (CMV status not recorded). Some clones in this sample may be carry-over from other donors' samples.

CDR3 nucleotides: TGCGCCAGCAGCCAAGATCATCCCGTGACTTCCTACGAGCAGTACTTC. Protein: CASSQDHPVTSYEQYF. The V gene is TRBV4-1, the J gene TRBJ2-7; no clear D. The germline CDR1 and CDR2 sequences are MGHRA and YSYEKL. The CDR3 covers 16 residues. Trimming left V 0 bases short and J 1 base short, with 13 bases between.